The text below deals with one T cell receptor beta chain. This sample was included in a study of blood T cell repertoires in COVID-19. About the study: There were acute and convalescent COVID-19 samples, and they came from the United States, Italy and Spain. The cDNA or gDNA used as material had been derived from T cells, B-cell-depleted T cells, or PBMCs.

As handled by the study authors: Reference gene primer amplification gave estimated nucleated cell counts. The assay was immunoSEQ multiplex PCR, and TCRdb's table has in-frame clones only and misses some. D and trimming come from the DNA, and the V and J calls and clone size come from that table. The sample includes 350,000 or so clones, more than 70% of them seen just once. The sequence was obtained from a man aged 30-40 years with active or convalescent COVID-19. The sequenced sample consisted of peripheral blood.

The CDR3: CASSQVAGAYTGELFF. The CDR3 region has the DNA TGCGCCAGCAGCCAAGTAGCGGGAGCGTACACCGGGGAGCTGTTTTTT. The chain combines TRBV4-3 with TRBJ2-2; 9 bases map to TRBD2. In germline, CDR1 is LGHNA, CDR2 YSLEER. V was clipped by 1 base and J by 3 bases; unmatched bases: 3. The CDR3 sequence is 16 residues long.